The 21 T cell receptor beta chains in this list originate from one sample, sequenced in a study of T cell responses to AZD1222 COVID-19 vaccine. Clones were sequenced by immunoSEQ multiplex PCR, and TCRdb holds only the in-frame ones, with some missing. The sample holds some 100,000 clones; about 89% are singletons and the top ten take over 15%. This sample comprised peripheral blood, obtained on day 0 of AZD1222 vaccination. The receptors stem from an adult in good health.

This sequence joins TRBV5-1 and TRBJ2-2; 9 positions agree with TRBD2. Germline CDR1 reads SGHRS; CDR2 reads YFSETQ. This CDR3 is built from 15 residues. With V trimmed by 7 bases and J by 2 bases, 6 bases remained unmatched. CDR3 amino acids: CASASGTSNTGELFF. As DNA, the CDR3 is TGCGCCAGCGCATCGGGGACTAGCAACACCGGGGAGCTGTTTTTT.

This chain joins TRBV11-2 and TRBJ2-1; weak D call: TRBD1 (5 bases). Trimming stripped 5 bases from V and 0 bases from J, with 17 bases between. The CDR3 consists of 17 residues. Germline loops: CDR1 SGHAT, CDR2 FQNNGV. CDR3 coding DNA: TGTGCCAGCAGCACCCTGGGGCAGTCCTCCTCCTACAATGAGCAGTTCTTC. Translation gives CASSTLGQSSSYNEQFF.

The chain carries TRBV5-1 and TRBJ2-6; D gene uncertain. The germline V gene encodes CDR1 SGHRS and CDR2 YFSETQ. Trimming left V 0 bases short and J 0 bases short, with 10 bases between. The CDR3 is made up of 17 amino acids. CDR3 residues: CASSLGAFRSGANVLTF. For the CDR3, the DNA is TGCGCCAGCAGCTTGGGGGCATTTCGCTCTGGGGCCAACGTCCTGACTTTC. The entire variable domain, with the rest obtained from reference TRBV5-1 and TRBJ2-6, is as follows: KAGVTQTPRYLIKTRGQQVTLSCSPISGHRSVSWYQQTPGQGLQFLFEYFSETQRNKGNFPGRFSGRQFSNSRSEMNVSTLELGDSALYLCASSLGAFRSGANVLTFGAGSRLTVL.

This clone was observed once. The chain uses TRBV19 and TRBJ1-5; D is possibly TRBD1 (5 bases). The CDR3 is made up of 13 amino acids. Trimming removed 0 bases at V and 10 bases at J, with 10 bases between. Germline lookup yields CDR1 LNHDA and CDR2 SQIVND (reference sequence). The CDR3 DNA sequence: TGTGCCAGTAGTATAGAAACAGGCCAACCCCAGCATTTT. This translates into CASSIETGQPQHF. The whole variable domain, remainder taken from reference TRBV19 and TRBJ1-5, is DGGITQSPKYLFRKEGQNVTLSCEQNLNHDAMYWYRQDPGQGLRLIYYSQIVNDFQKGDIAEGYSVSREKKESFPLTVTSAQKNPTAFYLCASSIETGQPQHFGDGTRLSIL.

The chain employs TRBV28 and TRBJ1-1, with 8 positions matching TRBD1. V dropped 4 bases and J dropped 3; count of bases not matched to a gene: 4. Germline V gives CDR1 MDHEN, CDR2 SYDVKM. This CDR3 spans 14 amino acids. CDR3 region: CASSYRTGHTEAFF. CDR3 nucleotides: TGTGCCAGCAGTTACCGGACAGGGCACACTGAAGCTTTCTTT.

The chain combines TRBV6-4 with TRBJ2-1; TRBD2 agrees at 10 bases. Per the germline V gene, CDR1 is MRHNA and CDR2 is SNTAGT. The V and J ends lost 2 bases and 7 bases, in that order; junction bases with no gene match: 5. The CDR3 has 15 amino acids. CDR3 in DNA: TGTGCCAGCAGTGACCTAGCGGGAGTGGTTAATGAGCAGTTCTTC. Translation: CASSDLAGVVNEQFF.

DNA of the CDR3: TGTGCCAGCAGCTTTAATGTACTAGCGGGGAGAGATACGCAGTATTTT. Translating it yields CASSFNVLAGRDTQYF. The chain has TRBV11-2 and TRBJ2-3, with 10 bases that match TRBD2. The V and J ends lost 3 bases and 5 bases, in that order; junction bases with no gene match: 8. Looked up from germline, CDR1 is SGHAT and CDR2 is FQNNGV. CDR3 length: 16 amino acids.

The chain recombines TRBV6-5 with TRBJ1-5; 7 bases agree with TRBD1. J gave up 0 bases and V 4 bases, and 3 bases lay outside the gene matches. This CDR3 has 15 residues. The germline V gene has CDR1 MNHEY and CDR2 SVGAGI. In DNA form, the CDR3 reads TGTGCCAGCAGTTTTCAGGGGGGTAGCAATCAGCCCCAGCATTTT. It yields the protein CASSFQGGSNQPQHF.

This chain uses TRBV7-9 with TRBJ1-2, with unresolved D. CDR3 length: 12 amino acids. Germline values: CDR1 SEHNR, CDR2 FQNEAQ (reference sequence). Trimming removed 1 base from V and 2 bases from J, with 2 bases in between. The CDR3 bases are TGTGCCAGCAGCTTAGACAACTATGGCTACACCTTC. Translated, it gives CASSLDNYGYTF. The full variable domain, rest sourced from reference TRBV7-9 and TRBJ1-2, is DTGVSQNPRHKITKRGQNVTFRCDPISEHNRLYWYRQTLGQGPEFLTYFQNEAQLEKSRLLSDRFSAERPKGSFSTLEIQRTEQGDSAMYLCASSLDNYGYTFGSGTRLTVV.

V is TRBV11-3 and J is TRBJ1-1; 10 positions agree with TRBD1. CDR3 length equals 15 residues. The junction had 12 bases not matched to a gene; V was cut back by 8 bases and J by 6 bases. Germline assignment: CDR1 SGHNT and CDR2 YENEEA. The DNA for the CDR3 is TGTGCCAGCGGACGGACAGGGGGGGGAAGAGCTGAAGCTTTCTTT. Translating it yields CASGRTGGGRAEAFF.

This chain links TRBV19 with TRBJ1-4; no definite D call. V lost 5 bases to trimming and J lost 0 bases, with 13 bases between them. The CDR3 sequence is 16 residues long. CDR1 LNHDA and CDR2 SQIVND come from the germline V gene (reference sequence). CDR3 bases: TGTGCCAGTAGTCCCCCTGGGCCAACAACTAATGAAAAACTGTTTTTT. Translated: CASSPPGPTTNEKLFF.

This clone was seen a few times. The chain carries TRBV19 and TRBJ1-2; D is possibly TRBD1 (5 bases). The CDR3 consists of 14 residues. CDR1 LNHDA and CDR2 SQIVND come from the germline V gene (reference sequence). V was pared by 2 bases and J by 4 bases, with 11 bases between. CDR3 bases: TGTGCCAGTAGTATACAGGGCAGCGTCTATGGCTACACCTTC. It is translated as CASSIQGSVYGYTF. Using reference TRBV19 and TRBJ1-2 for the parts outside the CDR3, the full variable domain is DGGITQSPKYLFRKEGQNVTLSCEQNLNHDAMYWYRQDPGQGLRLIYYSQIVNDFQKGDIAEGYSVSREKKESFPLTVTSAQKNPTAFYLCASSIQGSVYGYTFGSGTRLTVV.

The chain recombines TRBV2 with TRBJ1-4, with D unclear. V was pared by 10 bases and J by 7 bases, with 16 bases between. The CDR3 totals 13 residues. The germline V gene encodes CDR1 SNHLY and CDR2 FYNNEI. CDR3 nucleotide sequence: TGTGCCATCCGAGACCCCGGCGCTGAAAAACTGTTTTTT. This translates into CAIRDPGAEKLFF.

V and J are TRBV6-5 and TRBJ2-2, with D unclear. The CDR3 contains 13 residues. Germline assignment: CDR1 MNHEY and CDR2 SVGAGI. With 7 bases removed from V and 6 bases from J, the gap between germline ends came to 12 bases. In DNA form, the CDR3 reads TGTGCCAGCAATTTCCAGGATCCCGGGGAGCTGTTTTTT. Protein sequence: CASNFQDPGELFF.

V usage is TRBV6-5 and J usage is TRBJ1-2, with a possible D match to TRBD1 (6 bases). The CDR3 runs to 14 residues. Trimming took off 6 bases at V and 0 bases at J, with 11 bases between the two ends. CDR1 and CDR2 from the germline V gene are MNHEY and SVGAGI. The CDR3 DNA reads as TGTGCCAGCAGGAGAGGGGGACCTAACTATGGCTACACCTTC. Translated, it gives CASRRGGPNYGYTF.

The J gene is TRBJ2-2, the V gene TRBV12-5; D gene unclear. The CDR3 sequence is 13 residues long. V was trimmed by 0 bases and J by 7 bases, leaving 6 bases between them. Germline V gene sequence: CDR1 LGHNT, CDR2 FRNRAP. The CDR3 protein is CASGLVPNGELFF. The CDR3 DNA sequence: TGTGCTAGTGGTTTGGTACCCAACGGGGAGCTGTTTTTT. Complete variable domain (other parts from reference TRBV12-5 and TRBJ2-2): DARVTQTPRHKVTEMGQEVTMRCQPILGHNTVFWYRQTMMQGLELLAYFRNRAPLDDSGMPKDRFSAEMPDATLATLKIQPSEPRDSAVYFCASGLVPNGELFFGEGSRLTVL.

This sequence joins TRBV6-5 and TRBJ2-2, with 7 bases aligning to TRBD2. The V and J ends lost 2 bases and 1 base, in that order; junction bases with no gene match: 1. The length of the CDR3 is 15 residues. CDR1 MNHEY and CDR2 SVGAGI come from the germline V gene. CDR3 bases: TGTGCCAGCAGTTACACTAGCGAGAACACCGGGGAGCTGTTTTTT. This codes for CASSYTSENTGELFF.

The gene calls are TRBV25-1 and TRBJ1-3, with D unresolved. Trimming removed 4 bases at V and 4 bases at J, with 11 bases between. From germline, CDR1 is MGHDK and CDR2 SYGVNS. CDR3 length equals 14 residues. CDR3 DNA: TGTGCCAGCAGTGCGAGCTCATCGGGAAACACCATATATTTT. This gives the protein CASSASSSGNTIYF.

The rearrangement joins TRBV3-1 (or the pseudogene TRBV3-2) to TRBJ2-7; TRBD2 matches at 12 bases. Germline trimming cut 3 bases from V and 4 bases from J; bases unmatched to any gene: 4. Germline assignment: CDR1 LGHDT and CDR2 YNNKEL (reference sequence). This CDR3 is 15 amino acids long. The CDR3 DNA follows: TGTGCCAGCAGCCATGGACTAGCGGGACTATACGAGCAGTACTTC. Amino acids: CASSHGLAGLYEQYF.

The chain carries TRBV6-5 and TRBJ1-2; D gene uncertain. Between the trimmed V and J ends, which lost 6 bases and 2 bases, there was a span of 4 bases. The CDR3 is made up of 11 amino acids. Germline CDR1 reads MNHEY; CDR2 reads SVGAGI. CDR3: CASRINYGYTF. Here the CDR3 DNA reads TGTGCCAGCAGGATAAACTATGGCTACACCTTC.

The V and J genes are TRBV6-1 and TRBJ2-6; perhaps TRBD1 as D (5 bases). CDR3 length equals 17 residues. Per the germline V gene, CDR1 is MNHNS and CDR2 is SASEGT. V was clipped by 4 bases and J by 4 bases, with 17 bases between them. The CDR3 loop is CASSVLAGIAGANVLTF. The DNA for the CDR3 is TGTGCCAGCAGTGTCCTGGCAGGGATCGCAGGGGCCAACGTCCTGACTTTC.